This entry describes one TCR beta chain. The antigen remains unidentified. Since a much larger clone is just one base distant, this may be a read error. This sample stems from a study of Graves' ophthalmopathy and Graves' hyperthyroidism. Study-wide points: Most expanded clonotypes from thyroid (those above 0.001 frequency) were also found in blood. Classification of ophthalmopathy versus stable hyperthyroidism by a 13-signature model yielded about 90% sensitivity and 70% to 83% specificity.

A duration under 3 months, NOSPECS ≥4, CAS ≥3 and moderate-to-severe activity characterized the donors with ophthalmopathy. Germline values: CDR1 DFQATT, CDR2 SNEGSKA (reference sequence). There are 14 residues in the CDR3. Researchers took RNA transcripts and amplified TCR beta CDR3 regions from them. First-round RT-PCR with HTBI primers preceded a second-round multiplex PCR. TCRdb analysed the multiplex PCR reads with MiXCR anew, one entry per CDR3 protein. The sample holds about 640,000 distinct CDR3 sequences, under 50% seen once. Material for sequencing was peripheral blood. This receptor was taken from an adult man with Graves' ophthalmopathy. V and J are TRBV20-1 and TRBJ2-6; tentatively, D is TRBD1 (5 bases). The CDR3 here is CSASSTSGADVLTF. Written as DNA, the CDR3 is TGCAGTGCTAGTAGTACTTCTGGGGCCGACGTCCTGACTTTC.